The subject of this entry is one T cell receptor (beta chain). This entry comes from a study of blood T cell repertoires in COVID-19. Original data processing: The assay estimated nucleated cells by amplifying reference gene primers. The protocol was immunoSEQ multiplex PCR, while the TCRdb copy is restricted to in-frame clones and leaves out a portion. That table is the source of V, J and clone size, and D and trimming were worked out from the DNA. The table records 150,000 to 200,000 clones, 60% to 85% of them present only once. The clonotype originates from a man aged 60 to 69 with acute or convalescent COVID-19. Sequencing input: peripheral blood.

DNA for the CDR3: TGTGCCAGCAGTGAAATTGGGCCCGGGGAGCTGTTTTTT. Protein product: CASSEIGPGELFF. This chain joins TRBV25-1 and TRBJ2-2; no clear D gene. The V gene lost 2 bases and the J gene lost 6 bases, with 7 bases spanning the gap. Looked up from germline, CDR1 is MGHDK and CDR2 is SYGVNS. The CDR3 spans 13 residues.